The 25 T cell receptor beta chains below were found in one sample sequenced in a study of regulatory T cells in long-lasting Graves disease. Building the TCR beta libraries relied on iRepertoire HTBI primers, and CDR3 regions underwent Arm-PCR. Each CDR3 protein is one row after TCRdb ran MiXCR on the multiplex PCR reads. The table records about 340,000 distinct CDR3 sequences, around a fifth of them present only once. Time point here: persistent/refractory GD, antithyroid drugs over 5 years with positive TRAb. Preparation of the TCR library used RNA extracted from PBMCs. Specimen: peripheral blood mononuclear cells (PBMCs), collected when the disease was refractory, from a patient treated with antithyroid drugs. Receptor source: a female donor with Graves disease.

This chain joins TRBV12-3 or TRBV12-4 and TRBJ2-3, with 9 bases fitting TRBD1. The CDR3 totals 16 residues. The junction had 9 bases not matched to a gene; V was cut back by 6 bases and J by 2 bases. Here the CDR3 DNA reads TGTGCCAGCAGCCTGGACAGGGGAGGGATCACAGATACGCAGTATTTT. Translating it yields CASSLDRGGITDTQYF.

This clonotype came up a few times. This chain links TRBV6-1 with TRBJ2-7; 7 bases agree with TRBD2. Germline V lookup: CDR1 MNHNS, CDR2 SASEGT. The CDR3 sequence is 16 residues long. V gave up 6 bases and J gave up 1 base; unmatched junction bases: 12. The CDR3 loop reads CASRLGGSRNSYEQYF. Here the CDR3 DNA reads TGTGCCAGCAGGCTGGGGGGGTCGCGAAATTCCTACGAGCAGTACTTC.

V usage is TRBV7-2 and J usage is TRBJ1-3, with D hard to call. The CDR3 is 14 amino acids. Trimming removed 5 bases from V and 2 bases from J, with 10 bases in between. The germline gives CDR1 SGHTA, CDR2 FQGNSA. In DNA, the CDR3 is TGTGCCAGCAGCGCCCAACCCACTGGAAACACCATATATTTT. Amino acid sequence: CASSAQPTGNTIYF.

The sample holds a few counts of this clonotype. The gene calls are TRBV5-1 and TRBJ2-7, with TRBD2 identical over 11 bases. In germline, CDR1 is SGHRS, CDR2 YFSETQ. This CDR3 is 18 amino acids long. V shed 1 base and J 5 bases; nucleotides not matched to a gene: 14. The CDR3 DNA reads as TGCGCCAGCAGCTTGCAGCGGGGTAGCGGGAGGGCCTCTCACGAGCAGTACTTC. Translation: CASSLQRGSGRASHEQYF. The entire variable domain, with the rest obtained from reference TRBV5-1 and TRBJ2-7, is as follows: KAGVTQTPRYLIKTRGQQVTLSCSPISGHRSVSWYQQTPGQGLQFLFEYFSETQRNKGNFPGRFSGRQFSNSRSEMNVSTLELGDSALYLCASSLQRGSGRASHEQYFGPGTRLTVT.

The rearrangement links TRBV20-1 to TRBJ2-3; 7 bases line up with TRBD1. The V gene end was trimmed by 6 bases and the J gene end by 2 bases; junction bases not matched to a gene: 11. Germline V gives CDR1 DFQATT, CDR2 SNEGSKA (reference sequence). The CDR3 runs 15 residues. The CDR3 is CSANPDRVPTDTQYF. DNA of the CDR3: TGCAGTGCCAATCCCGACAGGGTACCCACAGATACGCAGTATTTT.

This clonotype was seen ten or more times. This chain uses TRBV30 with TRBJ2-6; 7 bases map to TRBD1. The V gene's germline CDR1 is GTSNPN and CDR2 SVGIG (reference sequence). The CDR3 runs 14 residues. V dropped 3 bases and J dropped 2; count of bases not matched to a gene: 1. The CDR3 is CAWRQGAGANVLTF. CDR3 DNA: TGTGCCTGGAGGCAGGGGGCTGGGGCCAACGTCCTGACTTTC.

In its sample, this clonotype was seen a few times. V usage is TRBV6-1 and J usage is TRBJ2-2; D not resolved. The germline CDR1 and CDR2 sequences are MNHNS and SASEGT. V was clipped by 1 base and J by 6 bases, with 15 bases between them. CDR3 length equals 16 residues. CDR3 bases: TGTGCCAGCAGTGAAGAAGCCCTGGGCTGGGCCGGGGAGCTGTTTTTT. This translates into CASSEEALGWAGELFF.

This clonotype was picked up many times. V is TRBV12-3 or TRBV12-4 and J is TRBJ1-5; possible D gene TRBD1, 5 bases. The CDR3 totals 16 residues. The ends were cut back, 4 bases at V and 2 bases at J, with 15 bases in the middle. CDR3: CASSSPGGGGNQPQHF. CDR3 sequence (DNA): TGTGCCAGCAGTTCCCCTGGGGGTGGCGGCAATCAGCCCCAGCATTTT.

Ten or more counts support this clonotype. This chain links TRBV3-1 with TRBJ1-1; D not resolved. The CDR3 covers 15 residues. With 4 bases removed from V and 0 bases from J, the gap between germline ends came to 12 bases. Germline V gene sequence: CDR1 LGHDT, CDR2 YNNKEL (reference sequence). CDR3 in DNA: TGTGCCAGCAGCCCCGCCCGCACACTGAACACTGAAGCTTTCTTT. This codes for CASSPARTLNTEAFF. Looking up the rest from reference TRBV3-1 and TRBJ1-1 gives the full variable domain: DTAVSQTPKYLVTQMGNDKSIKCEQNLGHDTMYWYKQDSKKFLKIMFSYNNKELIINETVPNRFSPKSPDKAHLNLHINSLELGDSAVYFCASSPARTLNTEAFFGQGTRLTVV.

This clonotype was seen repeatedly, ten times or more. CDR3 in DNA: TGTGCCAGCACGGGGACTGAAGCTTTCTTT. Amino acids: CASTGTEAFF. The chain couples TRBV2 to TRBJ1-1; D is unresolved. The CDR3 runs to 10 residues. V dropped 7 bases and J dropped 5 bases, with 5 bases sitting between them. In germline, CDR1 is SNHLY, CDR2 FYNNEI.

This clonotype has at least ten counts. The genes are TRBV20-1 and TRBJ2-7, with TRBD2 as a possible D gene (6 bases). The CDR3 is made up of 14 amino acids. Trimming pared 0 bases from V and 6 bases from J, leaving 15 bases between. Germline V gene data show CDR1 as DFQATT and CDR2 as SNEGSKA (reference sequence). DNA of the CDR3: TGCAGTGCTAGAGATCAGTGGGGAGGTCTCGAGCAGTACTTC. Amino acid sequence: CSARDQWGGLEQYF.

Only a few counts were recorded for this clonotype. The chain carries TRBV6-1 and TRBJ1-4, with D maybe TRBD1 (5 bases). V lost 6 bases, J lost 3 bases, and 17 bases lay in between. The germline gives CDR1 MNHNS, CDR2 SASEGT. The CDR3 length is 16 residues. The CDR3 region has the DNA TGTGCCAGCAGCCCTCGGAAGGGGTTCCCTAATGAAAAACTGTTTTTT. This sequence encodes CASSPRKGFPNEKLFF.

At least ten counts were recorded for this clonotype. The rearrangement links TRBV2 to TRBJ1-1; no firm D call. Trimming pared 11 bases from V and 2 bases from J, leaving 15 bases between. CDR1 SNHLY and CDR2 FYNNEI come from the germline V gene. The CDR3 has 13 residues. The CDR3 sequence: CAGSPRINTEAFF. In DNA, the CDR3 is TGTGCCGGGAGTCCTCGGATCAACACTGAAGCTTTCTTT.

This sequence joins TRBV18 and TRBJ2-7; 7 positions match TRBD2. CDR1 is KGHSH and CDR2 is LQKENI in the germline V gene. V trimming: 3 bases; J trimming: 1 base; junction bases outside the gene matches: 12. The CDR3 loop spans 17 amino acids. CDR3 amino acids: CASSPPLAGPTSYEQYF. The CDR3 bases are TGTGCCAGCTCACCCCCCTTAGCGGGTCCTACATCCTACGAGCAGTACTTC.

This clonotype came up a few times. The chain employs TRBV30 and TRBJ2-2; possible D gene TRBD2, 5 bases. CDR3 length: 15 residues. Germline V gene lookup returns CDR1 GTSNPN and CDR2 SVGIG (reference sequence). Trimming took 7 bases from V and 1 from J, leaving 16 bases between them. CDR3 DNA sequence: TGTGCCTTTACAACCTGGGGAGAGAACACCGGGGAGCTGTTTTTT. Protein product: CAFTTWGENTGELFF.

The V and J genes are TRBV7-9 and TRBJ2-5; a weak D match, TRBD2 (6 bases). The CDR3 sequence is 15 residues long. CDR1 and CDR2 (germline): SEHNR, FQNEAQ (reference sequence). V dropped 2 bases and J dropped 5 bases, with 15 bases sitting between them. CDR3 in DNA: TGTGCCAGCAGCTTAATCGGCCACGGAGGGGAGACCCAGTACTTC. It is translated as CASSLIGHGGETQYF.

At least ten counts were recorded for this clonotype. The chain links TRBV6-2 or TRBV6-3 to TRBJ1-2, with D unresolved. The V gene lost 0 bases and the J gene lost 2 bases, with 19 bases spanning the gap. The CDR3 consists of 18 residues. CDR1 is MNHEY and CDR2 is SVGEGT in the germline V gene. The CDR3 sequence: CASSYSFPGFVKNYGYTF. For the CDR3, the DNA is TGTGCCAGCAGTTACTCTTTTCCCGGTTTCGTTAAAAACTATGGCTACACCTTC.

In this sample, this clonotype turned up a few times. This chain connects TRBV6-1 to TRBJ1-5; D remains unclear. Looked up from germline, CDR1 is MNHNS and CDR2 is SASEGT. The CDR3 is made up of 17 amino acids. The V gene lost 8 bases and the J gene lost 0 bases, with 20 bases spanning the gap. CDR3 DNA sequence: TGTGCCAGCCGAGACATTGGACGGTCCTATAGCAATCAGCCCCAGCATTTT. This gives the protein CASRDIGRSYSNQPQHF.

The V gene is TRBV10-3, the J gene TRBJ2-2, with 9 bases identical to TRBD2. From germline, CDR1 is ENHRY and CDR2 SYGVKD. This CDR3 region has 14 residues. After removal of 8 bases from V and 3 bases from J, the junction contained 4 bases not matched to a gene. CDR3 loop: CAIALAGYTGELFF. The CDR3 nucleotides read TGTGCCATCGCGCTAGCGGGATACACCGGGGAGCTGTTTTTT.

In this sample, this clonotype turned up many times. The rearrangement uses TRBV7-8 and TRBJ2-7; 9 nucleotides agree with TRBD1. The CDR3 is 16 residues long. Germline V lookup: CDR1 SGHVS, CDR2 FQNEAQ. Trimming at V came to 0 bases and at J to 2 bases, leaving 5 bases not matched to a gene. CDR3 nucleotides: TGTGCCAGCAGCTTAGCTCGTGGGACAGGGACCTACGAGCAGTACTTC. As protein: CASSLARGTGTYEQYF.

The chain is built from TRBV27 and TRBJ2-7; D perhaps matches TRBD2 (5 bases). There are 14 residues in the CDR3. V lost 3 bases and J lost 3, with 12 bases in between. Germline CDR1 is MNHEY and CDR2 is SMNVEV (reference sequence). The CDR3 region is CASSFRASRYEQYF. DNA of the CDR3: TGTGCCAGCAGTTTTAGGGCTAGCCGCTACGAGCAGTACTTC.

This clonotype appeared many times. This chain links TRBV12-3 or TRBV12-4 with TRBJ2-5; no clear D. V shed 3 bases and J shed 3 bases, with 11 bases lying between them. CDR3 length: 14 amino acids. The CDR3 sequence: CASSFRRDEETQYF. CDR3 nucleotides: TGTGCCAGCAGTTTTCGACGTGATGAAGAGACCCAGTACTTC.

In its sample, this clonotype was seen many times. The CDR3 is CASSFGVRQPQHF. In DNA form, the CDR3 reads TGTGCCAGCAGTTTCGGGGTCCGACAGCCCCAGCATTTT. This sequence joins TRBV12-3 or TRBV12-4 and TRBJ1-5; D gene unclear. The CDR3 has 13 amino acids. Trimming took off 3 bases at V and 7 bases at J, with 10 bases between the two ends.

This clonotype was seen ten or more times. The rearrangement links TRBV28 to TRBJ2-2; the D gene could be TRBD1 or TRBD2 (5 bases each). Trimming removed 9 bases at V and 0 bases at J, with 14 bases between. Looked up from germline, CDR1 is MDHEN and CDR2 is SYDVKM. The CDR3 sequence is 15 residues long. CDR3 nucleotide sequence: TGTGCCAGTCTCGCCGGGGCGGCGAACACCGGGGAGCTGTTTTTT. It translates to CASLAGAANTGELFF.

The gene calls are TRBV7-9 and TRBJ2-2; 9 bases agree with TRBD2. CDR1 and CDR2 (germline): SEHNR, FQNEAQ (reference sequence). V was clipped by 2 bases and J by 2 bases; unmatched bases: 9. This CDR3 is built from 18 residues. The CDR3 DNA follows: TGTGCCAGCAGCTTAAGGTCTAGCGGGGAGCTTAACACCGGGGAGCTGTTTTTT. It yields the protein CASSLRSSGELNTGELFF.